This is a list of T cell receptor beta chains from one sample in a study of T cell changes during pregnancy in multiple sclerosis. Repertoires were generated with immunoSEQ multiplex PCR, while TCRdb's copy carries only in-frame clones and drops some. The data contain approximately 43,000 clones, 90% of them singletons. Sequenced material: CD8+ T cells from peripheral blood mononuclear cells, taken in the first trimester of pregnancy. These receptors all stem from a female donor with multiple sclerosis, enrolled in a pregnancy study. CDR3s include the opening cysteine and the closing phenylalanine or tryptophan. A D gene is named only where the DNA matches it firmly. Expanded clones are given a class, and other clones once, few, many or no size at all.

DNA	CDR3	J	D	size	V
TGTGCCAGCAGTTTGGCGGGCCCCTCTATCTACAATGAGCAGTTCTTC	CASSLAGPSIYNEQFF	TRBJ2-1	NA	NA	TRBV27
TGTGCCAGCAGCCCCGGACTAGCGGGGGAGGTCATTCAGTACTTC	CASSPGLAGEVIQYF	TRBJ2-4	TRBD2	NA	TRBV7-2
TGTGCCAGCAGCTTAATCGGCGGGGGGGCCTACAATGAGCAGTTCTTC	CASSLIGGGAYNEQFF	TRBJ2-1	TRBD2	NA	TRBV7-3
TGTGCCAGCAGTCAAGCGGGGGGGCCTAACGAGCAGTACTTC	CASSQAGGPNEQYF	TRBJ2-7	TRBD2	NA	TRBV2
TGTGCCAGTAGTATTTCCCCTAGCGGGAGTGGATACGAGCAGTACTTC	CASSISPSGSGYEQYF	TRBJ2-7	TRBD2	NA	TRBV19
TGTGCCAGCAGCCCGGTCCTAGCGGGGGCGTACAATGAGCAGTTCTTC	CASSPVLAGAYNEQFF	TRBJ2-1	TRBD2	NA	TRBV5-4
TGTGCCGTGTTGGGGCGTAGGAACACTGAAGCTTTCTTT	CAVLGRRNTEAFF	TRBJ1-1	NA	NA	TRBV7-6
TGTGCCAGCAGCGTGACAGGGGAGGGCGAGCAGTTCTTC	CASSVTGEGEQFF	TRBJ2-1	NA	NA	TRBV7-6
TGTGCCAGCAGCTTAATGCTAGAAACCAATGAGCAGTTCTTC	CASSLMLETNEQFF	TRBJ2-1	NA	NA	TRBV7-9
TGTGCCAGTAGTATATACAGGGCCACTGAAGCTTTCTTT	CASSIYRATEAFF	TRBJ1-1	NA	NA	TRBV19
TGTGCCAGCAGCGAGTCCGAAGCCTATGGCTACACCTTC	CASSESEAYGYTF	TRBJ1-2	NA	NA	TRBV9
TGTGCCAGCAGTTACTCTACGAGTAGCGAGACCCAGTACTTC	CASSYSTSSETQYF	TRBJ2-5	NA	NA	TRBV6-5
TGTGCCAGCAGTTTATACAGGGGGAACACTGAAGCTTTCTTT	CASSLYRGNTEAFF	TRBJ1-1	TRBD1	NA	TRBV27
TGCAGCGTTGGGGAGGACTACACCTTC	CSVGEDYTF	TRBJ1-2	NA	NA	TRBV29-1
TGTGCCAGCAGTGAAGGAGGAGGGTTTCCCTACGAGCAGTACTTC	CASSEGGGFPYEQYF	TRBJ2-7	NA	NA	TRBV6-1
TGTGCCAGTAGTATGGGCGGGGCCCTTGAGTGGGAGCAGTACTTC	CASSMGGALEWEQYF	TRBJ2-7	NA	NA	TRBV19
TGTGCCACCGCCTGGGACAGGGCATCTTCATCCACAGATACGCAGTATTTT	CATAWDRASSSTDTQYF	TRBJ2-3	TRBD1	NA	TRBV2
TGTGCCAGCAGCTTAGAACCTATGCCCGTCGGCAAGATGGGCGGCTACACCTTC	CASSLEPMPVGKMGGYTF	TRBJ1-2	NA	NA	TRBV7-8
TGCGCCAGCAGCCAAGATGGGGGGAATCAGCCCCAGCATTTT	CASSQDGGNQPQHF	TRBJ1-5	NA	NA	TRBV4-1
TGTGCCAGCAGTTACTCGACGGGGGGCACTGAAGCTTTCTTT	CASSYSTGGTEAFF	TRBJ1-1	NA	NA	TRBV6-5
TGTGCCAGCAGCCCGACAGGAAACACCATATATTTT	CASSPTGNTIYF	TRBJ1-3	NA	NA	TRBV5-5
TGTGCCAGCAGCCTAGCGGGAGGGGCAGATACGCAGTATTTT	CASSLAGGADTQYF	TRBJ2-3	TRBD2	NA	TRBV7-6
TGTGCCAGCTCACCATCCGGACAGGGAGTGGCTGAAGCTTTCTTT	CASSPSGQGVAEAFF	TRBJ1-1	TRBD1	NA	TRBV18
TGTGCCAGCAGTTTCGCAGGGGGAGGTTACGAGCAGTACTTC	CASSFAGGGYEQYF	TRBJ2-7	NA	NA	TRBV27
TGTGCCAGCGGAAAGGGGGGGGATCAGCCCCAGCATTTT	CASGKGGDQPQHF	TRBJ1-5	NA	NA	TRBV11-1
TGTGCCAGTAGTATAGAGGACAGGGAGTTCTTC	CASSIEDREFF	TRBJ2-1	TRBD1	NA	TRBV19
TGTGCCAGTAGTATCGGGGGGCTGAATGAGCAGTTCTTC	CASSIGGLNEQFF	TRBJ2-1	NA	once	TRBV19
TGTGCCAGCAGTTACCGTCGGACAGTAAATGAGCAGTTCTTC	CASSYRRTVNEQFF	TRBJ2-1	NA	NA	TRBV6-5
TGTGCCAGCAGAGCCACTACAGGGGCCCTACCCCTGAGCTCCTACAATGAGCAGTTCTTC	CASRATTGALPLSSYNEQFF	TRBJ2-1	TRBD1	NA	TRBV2
TGCGCCGCAGCAGGATGGGAAGGGGGCCATGAAGCTTTCTTT	CAAAGWEGGHEAFF	TRBJ1-1	TRBD1	NA	TRBV10-1
TGCGCCAGCAGTGAGTCGTTAAAAAGGAGTGAAAAACTGTTTTTT	CASSESLKRSEKLFF	TRBJ1-4	NA	NA	TRBV10-2
TGTGCCAGCAGTTACAGGGGGAACAGGAACGAGCAGTACTTC	CASSYRGNRNEQYF	TRBJ2-7	TRBD1	NA	TRBV13
TGTGCCAGCTCACCCGACTTTTGGCCACGACCTCACGATACGCAGTATTTT	CASSPDFWPRPHDTQYF	TRBJ2-3	NA	NA	TRBV18